This TCR beta chain was recovered during a study of cytotoxic CD8 clonotypes in ibrutinib-treated CLL. The CDR3 has 16 residues. CDR1 is SGHRS, CDR2 YFSETQ, per germline. V dropped 1 base and J dropped 7 bases, with 19 bases sitting between them. The data were produced by immunoSEQ multiplex PCR, yet TCRdb's version contains in-frame clones alone and is incomplete. This repertoire shows approximately 330,000 clones, roughly 85% found once; its top ten account for 6.5% to 8.5%. The specimen comprised PBMCs, sampled before ibrutinib treatment. This receptor was taken from a human donor with chronic lymphocytic leukemia. The chain recombines TRBV5-1 with TRBJ2-3; either TRBD1 or TRBD2 may fit D (5 bases each). CDR3 region: CASSLYGTDSAHTQYF. DNA for the CDR3: TGCGCCAGCAGCTTGTATGGGACGGACTCGGCACATACGCAGTATTTT.